This TCR beta chain was captured in a study of cytomegalovirus exposure and HLA in healthy donors. General observations from the study: By a later analysis, the bulk of CMV-associated TCR beta chains appeared HLA-restricted.

This clone was seen once. Its antigen is undetermined. Germline V gene lookup returns CDR1 SGHRS and CDR2 YFSETQ. The germline V and J ends were trimmed by 5 bases and 9 bases, with 24 bases remaining between them. This CDR3 spans 16 amino acids. PCR primers comprised 60 Vbeta and 13 Jbeta primers. TCRdb's copy holds only in-frame clones and misses some; the assay was immunoSEQ multiplex PCR. This table has under 200,000 clones, more than 65% appearing once. The rearrangement uses TRBV5-1 and TRBJ2-1; D possibly corresponds to TRBD2 (6 bases). This receptor was identified in a woman aged 50 to 60 in good health and CMV-seronegative. Material for sequencing was PBMCs. CDR3 nucleotides: TGCGCCAGCAGGCCCCCTGGTGTGGGAGGTATGGGTGAGCAGTTCTTC. It yields the protein CASRPPGVGGMGEQFF.